These 15 T cell receptor beta chains were all obtained from the same sample, sequenced in a study of PD-1 blockade in classical Hodgkin lymphoma. Time point of the sample: cycle 4 day 1 (C4D1), after less than 7 weeks of nivolumab. Brentuximab vedotin exposure varied among the patients, all of whom had relapsed after autologous stem cell transplantation. Here immunoSEQ multiplex PCR was the method, and the copy in TCRdb shows in-frame clones only, minus some. The data hold around 23,000 clones, with roughly 85% observed a single time. Sequenced here: peripheral blood mononuclear cells (PBMCs), sampled before the fourth cycle of nivolumab. Receptors originate from a human donor with classical Hodgkin lymphoma.

CDR3 nucleotide sequence: TGTGCCAGCAGCTTGGCAGGCGGAGCTAACTATGGCTACACCTTC. The encoded protein is CASSLAGGANYGYTF. The chain couples TRBV7-2 to TRBJ1-2; D not resolved. The CDR3 covers 15 residues. CDR1 and CDR2 from the germline V gene are SGHTA and FQGNSA. Trimming stripped 3 bases from V and 0 bases from J, with 11 bases between. The variable domain in full, completed from reference TRBV7-2 and TRBJ1-2, reads GAGVSQSPSNKVTEKGKDVELRCDPISGHTALYWYRQSLGQGLEFLIYFQGNSAPDKSGLPSDRFSAERTGGSVSTLTIQRTQQEDSAVYLCASSLAGGANYGYTFGSGTRLTVV.

This chain connects TRBV4-3 to TRBJ2-7; D is perhaps TRBD2 (5 bases). The CDR3 runs 14 residues. Germline V lookup: CDR1 LGHNA, CDR2 YSLEER. V was cut by 0 bases and J by 10 bases, with 16 bases left in between. CDR3 in amino acids: CASSQERGYTKQYF. CDR3 coding DNA: TGCGCCAGCAGCCAAGAGAGAGGGTATACGAAACAGTACTTC.

The chain employs TRBV7-3 and TRBJ2-2; 7 nucleotides agree with TRBD1. The CDR3 sequence is 18 residues long. Germline loops: CDR1 SGHTA, CDR2 FQGTGA. The V and J ends lost 5 bases and 1 base, in that order; junction bases with no gene match: 13. The CDR3 DNA reads TGTGCCAGCAGCCTACGAACAGGGGAACAAGGGAACACCGGGGAGCTGTTTTTT. Translating gives CASSLRTGEQGNTGELFF. Full variable domain (outside the CDR3, taken from reference TRBV7-3 and TRBJ2-2): GAGVSQTPSNKVTEKGKYVELRCDPISGHTALYWYRQSLGQGPEFLIYFQGTGAADDSGLPNDRFFAVRPEGSVSTLKIQRTERGDSAVYLCASSLRTGEQGNTGELFFGEGSRLTVL.

This clone is a singleton in its sample. The rearrangement joins TRBV6-5 to TRBJ1-2; 9 bases are shared with TRBD1. CDR3 size: 13 residues. Trimming removed 4 bases from V and 4 bases from J; junction bases left unmatched: 1. Germline lookup yields CDR1 MNHEY and CDR2 SVGAGI. CDR3: CASSSGQGYGYTF. CDR3 sequence (DNA): TGTGCCAGCAGTTCGGGACAGGGCTATGGCTACACCTTC.

The gene calls are TRBV15 and TRBJ1-1, with D unclear. Between the trimmed V and J ends, which lost 1 base and 3 bases, there was a span of 9 bases. The CDR3 extends over 14 amino acids. The germline CDR1 and CDR2 sequences are LNHNV and YYDKDF (reference sequence). In DNA, the CDR3 is TGTGCCACCAGCAGAGTCGGAGGTTACACTGAAGCTTTCTTT. Translated, it gives CATSRVGGYTEAFF.

The chain uses TRBV11-2 and TRBJ1-1; D unresolved. The V end lost 0 bases, the J end lost 4 bases, and 9 bases lay between the germline ends. This CDR3 comprises 14 residues. Per germline, CDR1 SGHAT and CDR2 FQNNGV. The CDR3 sequence is CASSLDSGGTEAFF. Written as DNA, the CDR3 is TGTGCCAGCAGCTTAGACTCCGGAGGCACTGAAGCTTTCTTT.

The rearrangement uses TRBV13 and TRBJ1-2; 8 positions agree with TRBD1. This CDR3 has 13 residues. The V segment lost 3 bases and the J segment 4 bases; nucleotides outside the gene matches: 1. In germline, CDR1 is PRHDT, CDR2 FYEKMQ (reference sequence). For the CDR3, the DNA is TGTGCCAGCAGCTTCCAGGGGGCCTATGGCTACACCTTC. Residues: CASSFQGAYGYTF.

This chain uses TRBV5-1 with TRBJ2-7; no clear D gene. The CDR3 runs to 11 residues. CDR1 and CDR2 from the germline V gene are SGHRS and YFSETQ. V shed 3 bases and J shed 2 bases, with 3 bases lying between them. The CDR3 coding sequence is TGCGCCAGCAGCTCGGCCTACGAGCAGTACTTC. Translated, it gives CASSSAYEQYF. Drawing the rest from reference TRBV5-1 and TRBJ2-7, the complete variable domain is KAGVTQTPRYLIKTRGQQVTLSCSPISGHRSVSWYQQTPGQGLQFLFEYFSETQRNKGNFPGRFSGRQFSNSRSEMNVSTLELGDSALYLCASSSAYEQYFGPGTRLTVT.

This chain uses TRBV2 with TRBJ1-2; D not certain. V was trimmed by 0 bases and J by 0 bases, leaving 8 bases between them. This CDR3 has 15 residues. Germline CDR1 and CDR2: SNHLY and FYNNEI. The CDR3 is CASSEATATNYGYTF. The DNA of the CDR3 is TGTGCCAGCAGTGAAGCCACCGCCACTAACTATGGCTACACCTTC.

This chain joins TRBV18 and TRBJ2-3; tentative D call: TRBD1 (5 bases). Germline values: CDR1 KGHSH, CDR2 LQKENI. CDR3 length equals 15 residues. V gave up 3 bases and J gave up 2 bases, with 12 bases separating them. The CDR3 spells CASSPGQGYTDTQYF. For the CDR3, the DNA is TGTGCCAGCTCACCGGGGCAGGGATACACAGATACGCAGTATTTT. The full variable domain, completed using reference TRBV18 and TRBJ2-3, is NAGVMQNPRHLVRRRGQEARLRCSPMKGHSHVYWYRQLPEEGLKFMVYLQKENIIDESGMPKERFSAEFPKEGPSILRIQQVVRGDSAAYFCASSPGQGYTDTQYFGPGTRLTVL.

The CDR3 reads CASSYQFIAGGLTYF. As DNA, the CDR3 is TGTGCCAGCAGTTACCAATTCATAGCGGGGGGGCTGACATACTTC. V is TRBV6-5 and J is TRBJ2-7; TRBD2 agrees at 11 bases. Trimming at V came to 2 bases and at J to 13 bases, leaving 13 bases not matched to a gene. Per germline, CDR1 MNHEY and CDR2 SVGAGI. CDR3 length equals 15 residues.

CDR3 sequence reads: CASSPPDKSYGYTF. The DNA of the CDR3 is TGTGCCAGCAGTCCCCCAGACAAGTCCTATGGCTACACCTTC. This chain uses TRBV28 with TRBJ1-2, with D uncertain. Trimming shortened V by 5 bases and J by 4 bases, and 14 bases separated the two germline ends. Germline V gene data show CDR1 as MDHEN and CDR2 as SYDVKM. This CDR3 has 14 residues.

This clone was recorded only once. V gene TRBV4-1 combines with J gene TRBJ2-1; D unresolved. V was shortened by 3 bases and J by 5 bases, with 14 bases between the two germline ends. The CDR3 has 15 residues. Germline V gene sequence: CDR1 MGHRA, CDR2 YSYEKL. CDR3: CASSHLWVGHNEQFF. The CDR3 DNA follows: TGCGCCAGCAGCCACCTCTGGGTGGGCCACAATGAGCAGTTCTTC.

The V gene is TRBV2, the J gene TRBJ2-5, with D perhaps assigned TRBD1 or TRBD2 (5 bases each). The germline V and J ends were trimmed by 4 bases and 5 bases, with 5 bases remaining between them. The CDR3 length is 11 residues. Germline loops: CDR1 SNHLY, CDR2 FYNNEI. CDR3 nucleotides: TGTGCCAGCAGTGGGGACGAGACCCAGTACTTC. Protein: CASSGDETQYF.

The chain is built from TRBV27 and TRBJ1-2; D perhaps matches TRBD1 (6 bases). Germline V gene sequence: CDR1 MNHEY, CDR2 SMNVEV (reference sequence). V was trimmed by 3 bases and J by 6 bases, leaving 14 bases between them. The CDR3 runs 14 residues. CDR3 coding DNA: TGTGCCAGCAGTTTTTGGGCAGGGGCGAATGGCTACACCTTC. Protein: CASSFWAGANGYTF.